This T cell receptor beta chain was sequenced for a study of T cells in Graves' hyperthyroidism and ophthalmopathy (dated by TCRdb to between 2019 and 2020). Regarding the study in general: Peripheral blood samples were taken at initial diagnosis, before any treatment was given. In about six Graves' hyperthyroidism patients, the study also compared T-cell repertoires from thyroid tissue with T-cell repertoires from blood. Following sampling, methimazole starting at 30 mg daily was given to hyperthyroidism patients, and high-dose intravenous methylprednisolone was given to ophthalmopathy patients. To identify TCR V-J signatures that set the groups apart, the researchers used a discovery cohort of 100 patients, made up of 43 with Graves' ophthalmopathy and some 56 with stable Graves' hyperthyroidism. The 100 or so discovery patients were divided at random into training and test sets in a 7:3 ratio. The paper reports TCR Vbeta CDR3 sequencing of some 140 peripheral blood samples: 43 ophthalmopathy, fewer than 85 hyperthyroidism and around 17 progressor patients. Prospective prediction of ophthalmopathy was tested in an independent validation cohort consisting of 18 hyperthyroidism patients and 15 to 17 patients who later progressed to ophthalmopathy.

General findings and caveats noted by the study authors: Blood samples also contained most of the expanded thyroid clonotypes (frequency above 0.001), which suggests that blood repertoires may reflect thyroid immune responses. No statistical method was used to fix the sample size in advance, and group allocation was not hidden from the investigators. During validation, the model predicted progression to ophthalmopathy a median of about 6.3 months ahead of onset, with just under 71% sensitivity and 72.22% specificity. Ophthalmopathy was separated from stable hyperthyroidism by a 13 V-J signature model, with around 88% sensitivity and approximately 84% specificity obtained in cross-validation and 80%/75% obtained in testing.

At least ten counts were recorded for this clonotype. It has no known antigen specificity. No base qualities exist here, and no much larger clone lies one base off it. The hyperthyroidism patients were between 18 and 65 years old and newly diagnosed, with a disease duration of less than 2 months. Patients with uncontrolled infections, other autoimmune diseases, pregnancy or lactation were excluded. Diagnoses relied on clinical symptoms, serum thyroxine and TRAb, thyroid ultrasound and orbital computed tomography. Blood from progressor patients was drawn when they were first diagnosed with hyperthyroidism, before any ophthalmopathy symptoms appeared. PBMCs were isolated from around 10 ml of fresh peripheral blood by Ficoll-Paque density gradient centrifugation. Progressor patients were first diagnosed with Graves' hyperthyroidism and then developed ophthalmopathy during follow-up. Total RNA was extracted with Trizol reagent, and quality was checked on an Agilent 2100 Bioanalyzer.

V drops 6 bases and J drops 8 bases, leaving 20 bases in between. Its CDR3 holds 16 amino acids, cysteine through phenylalanine. Only the CDR3 portion is preserved as DNA: 48 bases, with reading frame beginning at the first base. TCR beta CDR3 regions were amplified from RNA transcripts. A first-round RT-PCR of the TCR CDR3 used the HTBI primer set with the Qiagen OneStep RT-PCR kit. A second multiplex PCR round built the libraries, followed by size selection and purification. Sequencing of the libraries was done on an Illumina HiSeq2000 using paired-end 100 bp reads. As for the original processing: SOAPnuke was used to process the raw data, with reads discarded if the reads contained adapters or uncalled bases, had a mean Phred below 15, or lacked an exact constant-primer or identifier match. High-quality paired reads were merged with COPE v1.2.5, and unique nucleotide sequences were defined as clonotypes. MiTCR v1.1 was used to align clonotypes to the IMGT TRBV, TRBD and TRBJ reference segments. Only V-J combinations with frequency above 0.0001, covering 99% to 99.2% of repertoires, were analysed. The TCS score was defined as F50 (clonal expansion) divided by E x V (chaos), with BLOSUM62-based TCRdist calculated between CDR3 peptides within each V-J. Welch's t-statistics and random forest reduced around 520 V-J features to 13, which were used in a naive Bayes classifier (R e1071). The public sequencing data were trimmed at Q25 with fastp and processed into clonotypes with MiXCR by TCRdb, which kept only in-frame beta chains. Rows matching on CDR3 protein sequence are summarized as one entry with the most common DNA and genes. Clone size and V and J calls follow TCRdb, not the original study. The sample table holds around 400,000 distinct CDR3 sequences, of which around 14% were seen once. The top ten clonotypes cover 25% to 35% of the sample.

The TCR was taken from a woman in her late teens or twenties with Graves' hyperthyroidism that later progressed to Graves' ophthalmopathy. The sequencing input was blood. This chain is built from TRBV12-3 or TRBV12-4 and TRBJ1-6, with TRBD1 perhaps the D gene, on 5 matching bases. For the CDR3, the sequence is CASSHHGDPWHSPLHF. The sequenced DNA is TGTGCCAGCAGCCACCATGGGGACCCTTGGCATTCACCCCTCCACTTT.